This T cell receptor (beta chain) emerged from a study of T-cell memory formation after mild COVID-19. Turning to the study itself: TCR clusters were mostly confined to one donor each.

In the case of this clonotype: Its antigen is not identified.

5'RACE with constant-segment primers yielded barcoded, UMI-tagged TCR alpha and TCR beta cDNA libraries. MiXCR, run by TCRdb on the 5' RACE reads, gives a single entry per CDR3 protein. Of 180,000 or so distinct CDR3 sequences listed, 9.5% to 13% are singletons. Looked up from germline, CDR1 is SGHRS and CDR2 is YFSETQ. V lost 4 bases to trimming and J lost 5 bases, with 18 bases between them. This CDR3 has 15 residues. Regarding the study as a whole: Pre-infection memory already had some responding clones, implying cross-reactive memory joined. Chiefly within CM and EM were the contracting CD4+ clones; CD8+ ones were within EMRA.

Sequencing used PBMCs or a T cell subset sorted from them (not recorded which). This receptor was identified in a man younger than 35 who had mild COVID-19 (a few samples of this study predate the infection). Cell type and time point are not known. The chain is built from TRBV5-1 and TRBJ2-5; a weak D match, TRBD1 (6 bases). As DNA, the CDR3 is TGCGCCAGCAGCCGGGACAACCGGGCTGAGGAGACCCAGTACTTC. Its protein product is CASSRDNRAEETQYF.